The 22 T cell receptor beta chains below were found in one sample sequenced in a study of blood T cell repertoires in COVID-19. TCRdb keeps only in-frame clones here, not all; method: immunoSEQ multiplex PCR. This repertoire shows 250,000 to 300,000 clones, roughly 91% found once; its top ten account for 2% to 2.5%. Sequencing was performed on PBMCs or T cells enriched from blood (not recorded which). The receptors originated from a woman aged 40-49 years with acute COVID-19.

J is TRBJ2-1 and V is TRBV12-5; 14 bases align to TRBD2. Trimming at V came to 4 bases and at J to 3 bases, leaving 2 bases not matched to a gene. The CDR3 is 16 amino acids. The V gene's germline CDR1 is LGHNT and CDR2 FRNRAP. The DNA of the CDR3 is TGTGCTAGTGGTTCGGGGACTAGCGGGAGCTACAATGAGCAGTTCTTC. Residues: CASGSGTSGSYNEQFF. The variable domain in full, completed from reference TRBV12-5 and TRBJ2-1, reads DARVTQTPRHKVTEMGQEVTMRCQPILGHNTVFWYRQTMMQGLELLAYFRNRAPLDDSGMPKDRFSAEMPDATLATLKIQPSEPRDSAVYFCASGSGTSGSYNEQFFGPGTRLTVL.

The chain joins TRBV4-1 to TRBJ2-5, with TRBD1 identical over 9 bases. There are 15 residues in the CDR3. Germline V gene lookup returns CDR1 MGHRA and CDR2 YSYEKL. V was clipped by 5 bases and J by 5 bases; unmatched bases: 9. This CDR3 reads CASSSGTGGLETQYF. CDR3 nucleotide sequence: TGCGCCAGCAGCTCTGGAACAGGGGGCTTGGAGACCCAGTACTTC.

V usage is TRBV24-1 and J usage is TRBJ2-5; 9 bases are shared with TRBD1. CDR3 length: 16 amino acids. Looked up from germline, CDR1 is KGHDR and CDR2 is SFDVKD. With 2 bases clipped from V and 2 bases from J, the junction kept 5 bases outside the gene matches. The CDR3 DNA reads TGTGCCACCAGTGATTGGCCACAGGGGGCGCAAGAGACCCAGTACTTC. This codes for CATSDWPQGAQETQYF.

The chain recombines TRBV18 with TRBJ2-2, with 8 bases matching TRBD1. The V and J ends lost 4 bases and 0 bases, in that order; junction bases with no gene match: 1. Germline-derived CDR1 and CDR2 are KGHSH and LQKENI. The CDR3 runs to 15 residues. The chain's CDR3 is CASSRGQANTGELFF. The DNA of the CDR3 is TGTGCCAGCTCACGGGGACAGGCGAACACCGGGGAGCTGTTTTTT.

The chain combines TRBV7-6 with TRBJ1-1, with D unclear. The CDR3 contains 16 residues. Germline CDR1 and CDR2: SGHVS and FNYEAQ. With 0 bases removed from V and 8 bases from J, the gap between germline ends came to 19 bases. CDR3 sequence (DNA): TGTGCCAGCAGCTTAGCGCCCCCGGGCCTAGCTGGGGAAGCTTTCTTT. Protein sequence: CASSLAPPGLAGEAFF.

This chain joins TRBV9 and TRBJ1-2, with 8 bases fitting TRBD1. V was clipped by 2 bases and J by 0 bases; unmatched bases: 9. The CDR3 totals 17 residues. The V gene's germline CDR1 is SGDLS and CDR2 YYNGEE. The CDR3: CASSVSTGGLANYGYTF. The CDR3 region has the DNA TGTGCCAGCAGCGTTAGTACAGGGGGGCTTGCTAACTATGGCTACACCTTC.

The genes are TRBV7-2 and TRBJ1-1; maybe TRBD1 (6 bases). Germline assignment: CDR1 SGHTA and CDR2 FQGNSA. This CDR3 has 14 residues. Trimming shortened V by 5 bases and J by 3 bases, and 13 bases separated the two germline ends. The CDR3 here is CASSTTGRHTEAFF. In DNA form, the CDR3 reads TGTGCCAGCAGCACCACAGGGCGGCACACTGAAGCTTTCTTT.

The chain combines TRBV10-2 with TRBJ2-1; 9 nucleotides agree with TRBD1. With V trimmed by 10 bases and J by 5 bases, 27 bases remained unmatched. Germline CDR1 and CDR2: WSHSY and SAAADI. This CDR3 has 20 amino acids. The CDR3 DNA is TGCGCCACTACGAAATACAGGGGGCGAGGAATTGGCCAGCAGAACAATGAGCAGTTCTTC. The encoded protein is CATTKYRGRGIGQQNNEQFF.

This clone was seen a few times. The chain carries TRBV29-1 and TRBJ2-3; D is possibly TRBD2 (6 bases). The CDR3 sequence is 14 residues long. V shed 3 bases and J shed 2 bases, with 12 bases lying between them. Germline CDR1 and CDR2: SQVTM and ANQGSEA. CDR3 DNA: TGCAGCGTTGATCCGGGACTCATCACAGATACGCAGTATTTT. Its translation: CSVDPGLITDTQYF.

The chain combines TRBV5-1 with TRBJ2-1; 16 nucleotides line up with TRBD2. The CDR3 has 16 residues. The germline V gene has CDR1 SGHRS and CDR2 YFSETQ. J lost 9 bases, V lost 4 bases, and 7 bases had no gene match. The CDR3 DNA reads TGCGCCAGCAGCCCAGAGGGGACTAGCGGGAGGGTTGAGCAGTTCTTC. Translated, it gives CASSPEGTSGRVEQFF.

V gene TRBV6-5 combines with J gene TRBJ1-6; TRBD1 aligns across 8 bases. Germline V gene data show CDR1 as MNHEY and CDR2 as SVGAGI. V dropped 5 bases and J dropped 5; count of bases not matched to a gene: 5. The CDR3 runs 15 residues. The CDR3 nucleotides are TGTGCCAGCAGTAGGCGACAGGGGAATAATTCACCCCTCCACTTT. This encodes CASSRRQGNNSPLHF.

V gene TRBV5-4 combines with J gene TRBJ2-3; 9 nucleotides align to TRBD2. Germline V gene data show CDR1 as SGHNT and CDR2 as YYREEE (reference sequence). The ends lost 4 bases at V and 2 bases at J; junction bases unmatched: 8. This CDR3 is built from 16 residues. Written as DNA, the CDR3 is TGTGCCAGCAGCCCCGGGACTAGCAGGAACACAGATACGCAGTATTTT. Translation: CASSPGTSRNTDTQYF.

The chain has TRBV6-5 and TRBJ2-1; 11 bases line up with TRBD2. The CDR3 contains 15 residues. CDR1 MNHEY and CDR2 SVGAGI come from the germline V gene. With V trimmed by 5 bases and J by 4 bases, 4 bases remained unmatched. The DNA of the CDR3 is TGTGCCAGCAGTAGCACTAGCGGGGGTTACAATGAGCAGTTCTTC. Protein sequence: CASSSTSGGYNEQFF.

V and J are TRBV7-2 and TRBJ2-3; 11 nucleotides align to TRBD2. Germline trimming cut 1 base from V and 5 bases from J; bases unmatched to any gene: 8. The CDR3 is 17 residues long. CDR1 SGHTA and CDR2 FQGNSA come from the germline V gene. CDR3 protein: CASSLVGSGGARDTQYF. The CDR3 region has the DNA TGTGCCAGCAGCTTAGTGGGTAGCGGGGGGGCCAGAGATACGCAGTATTTT.

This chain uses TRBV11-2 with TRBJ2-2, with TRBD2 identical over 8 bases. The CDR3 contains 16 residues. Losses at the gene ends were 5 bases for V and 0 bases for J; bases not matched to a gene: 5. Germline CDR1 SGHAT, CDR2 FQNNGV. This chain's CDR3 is CASSIQAGANTGELFF. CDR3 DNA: TGTGCCAGCAGCATCCAAGCGGGAGCGAACACCGGGGAGCTGTTTTTT.

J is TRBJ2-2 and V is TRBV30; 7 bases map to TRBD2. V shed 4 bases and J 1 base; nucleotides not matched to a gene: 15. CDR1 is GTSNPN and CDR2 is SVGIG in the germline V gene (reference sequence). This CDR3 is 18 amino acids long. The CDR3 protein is CAWIQDAGEKLNTGELFF. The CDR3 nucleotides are TGTGCCTGGATCCAAGACGCGGGGGAGAAGTTGAACACCGGGGAGCTGTTTTTT. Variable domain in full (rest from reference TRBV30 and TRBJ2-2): SQTIHQWPATLVQPVGSPLSLECTVEGTSNPNLYWYRQAAGRGLQLLFYSVGIGQISSEVPQNLSASRPQDRQFILSSKKLLLSDSGFYLCAWIQDAGEKLNTGELFFGEGSRLTVL.

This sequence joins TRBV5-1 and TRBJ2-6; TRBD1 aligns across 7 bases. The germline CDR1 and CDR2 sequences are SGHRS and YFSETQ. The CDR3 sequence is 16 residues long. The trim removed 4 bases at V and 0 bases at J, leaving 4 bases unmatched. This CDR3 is CASSRDSASGANVLTF. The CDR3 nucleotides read TGCGCCAGCAGCCGGGACAGTGCCTCTGGGGCCAACGTCCTGACTTTC. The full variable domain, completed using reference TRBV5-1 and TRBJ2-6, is KAGVTQTPRYLIKTRGQQVTLSCSPISGHRSVSWYQQTPGQGLQFLFEYFSETQRNKGNFPGRFSGRQFSNSRSEMNVSTLELGDSALYLCASSRDSASGANVLTFGAGSRLTVL.

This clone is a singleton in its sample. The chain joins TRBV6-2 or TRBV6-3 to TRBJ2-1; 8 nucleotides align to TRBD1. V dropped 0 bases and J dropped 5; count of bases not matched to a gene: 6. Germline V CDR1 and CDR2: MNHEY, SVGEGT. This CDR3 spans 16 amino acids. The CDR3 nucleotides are TGTGCCAGCAGTTACTCGCGTGCAGGGGGCCACAATGAGCAGTTCTTC. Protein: CASSYSRAGGHNEQFF.

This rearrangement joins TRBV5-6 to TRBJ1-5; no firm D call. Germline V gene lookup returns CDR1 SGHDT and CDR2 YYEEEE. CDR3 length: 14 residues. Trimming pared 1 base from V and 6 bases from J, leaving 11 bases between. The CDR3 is CASSLRGAGQPQHF. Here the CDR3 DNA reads TGTGCCAGCAGCTTGCGGGGAGCGGGTCAGCCCCAGCATTTT.

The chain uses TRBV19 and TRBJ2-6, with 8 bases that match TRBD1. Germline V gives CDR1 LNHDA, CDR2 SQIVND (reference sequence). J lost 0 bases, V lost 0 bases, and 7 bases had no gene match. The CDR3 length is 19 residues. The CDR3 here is CASSIDQQGAISGANVLTF. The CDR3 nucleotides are TGTGCCAGTAGTATAGATCAGCAGGGGGCTATCTCTGGGGCCAACGTCCTGACTTTC.

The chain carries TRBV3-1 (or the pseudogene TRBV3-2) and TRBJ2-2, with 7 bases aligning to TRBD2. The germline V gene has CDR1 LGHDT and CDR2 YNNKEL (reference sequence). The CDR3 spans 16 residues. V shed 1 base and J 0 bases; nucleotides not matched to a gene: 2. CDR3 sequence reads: CASSQGSGANTGELFF. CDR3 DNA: TGTGCCAGCAGCCAAGGGAGCGGGGCGAACACCGGGGAGCTGTTTTTT.

CDR3 in amino acids: CASSLGRAGGPTDTQYF. CDR3 coding DNA: TGTGCCAGCAGCTTGGGGAGAGCGGGGGGGCCCACAGATACGCAGTATTTT. The chain uses TRBV7-9 and TRBJ2-3, with 10 nucleotides matching TRBD2. The CDR3 is 17 amino acids. V shed 3 bases and J 2 bases; nucleotides not matched to a gene: 8. CDR1 is SEHNR and CDR2 is FQNEAQ in the germline V gene (reference sequence).